This T cell receptor beta chain was retrieved from a study of beta chain features in type 1 diabetes. Study-wide results and caveats: A closer apparent resemblance between naive, central memory and Treg TCRB repertoires was seen in patients than in healthy donors. Type 1 diabetes patients showed fewer insertions and more deletions at VDJ junctions.

The CDR3 sequence is 15 residues long. With V trimmed by 3 bases and J by 9 bases, 12 bases remained unmatched. Per the germline V gene, CDR1 is MNHEY and CDR2 is SMNVEV (reference sequence). Purities in excess of 95% were seen in all sorted populations. A word on this clone: Its antigen is not identified.

cDNA synthesis used the whole RNA isolate, giving expressed TCRB sequences. Profiling relied on immunoSEQ multiplex PCR, and the TCRdb table lists in-frame clones only, not all of them. The table shows about 40,000 clones, with more than 40% occurring only once. Sequences were obtained from central memory CD4+ T cells from blood. The TCR originated in a woman in her late teens or twenties in good health. The chain employs TRBV27 and TRBJ2-3, with TRBD1 matching over 7 bases. Here the CDR3 reads CASSFDRVSPETQYF. In DNA, the CDR3 is TGTGCCAGCAGTTTCGACAGGGTATCCCCGGAAACGCAGTATTTT.